The source of this TCR beta chain is a study of cytomegalovirus exposure and HLA in healthy donors. Note on this clone: Its antigen is unidentified.

Study-level results: Analysis was performed later, and it showed HLA-associated TCR beta chains to be more clonally expanded than equally common others.

Primers: 60 Vbeta forward and 13 Jbeta reverse. TCRdb keeps only in-frame clones here, not all; method: immunoSEQ multiplex PCR. This table has 120,000 to 150,000 clones, about 79% appearing once. The CDR3 is 15 amino acids. The germline V and J ends were trimmed by 5 bases and 7 bases, with 15 bases remaining between them. Germline lookup yields CDR1 MNHEY and CDR2 SMNVEV (reference sequence). This chain joins TRBV27 and TRBJ1-6; weak D call: TRBD1 (5 bases). The receptor was isolated from a male donor in good health and CMV-seronegative. Sequencing was carried out using PBMCs. CDR3 DNA sequence: TGTGCCAGCAGTGCGGCAGGGAAGAAGAATTCACCCCTCCACTTT. This sequence encodes CASSAAGKKNSPLHF.